This is a list of T cell receptor beta chains from one sample in a study of blood T cells in healthy people across ages. TCRdb analysed the 5' RACE reads with MiXCR anew, one entry per CDR3 protein. Of fewer than 1,000,000 distinct CDR3 sequences listed, less than 60% are singletons. Sequences were obtained from blood. The receptors stem from a man aged 80 or over in good health. CDR3s include the opening cysteine and the closing phenylalanine or tryptophan. A D gene is named only where the DNA matches it firmly. Not all rows give a size; the values are once, few, many and, for expanded clones, a class.

j_gene | abundance | v_gene | len | d_gene | CDR3nt | CDR3aa
TRBJ2-1 | NA | TRBV15 | 15 | NA | TGTGCCACCAGCCAGAATAGGGGAAAATACAATGAGCAGTTCTTC | CATSQNRGKYNEQFF
TRBJ2-6 | few | TRBV5-6 | 19 | TRBD1 | TGTGCCAGCAGCGATAGTCCGGGACAGGTCCCCTTGGGGGCCAACGTCCTGACTTTC | CASSDSPGQVPLGANVLTF
TRBJ2-5 | few | TRBV9 | 18 | TRBD2 | TGTGCCAGCAGCGTAGAGAAGGCTAGCGGGAGAGGTTTGGAGACCCAGTACTTC | CASSVEKASGRGLETQYF
TRBJ1-6 | once | TRBV28 | 13 | NA | TGTGCCAGCAGTTCGGGTGGTAATTCACCCCTCCACTTT | CASSSGGNSPLHF
TRBJ2-1 | few | TRBV7-2 | 16 | NA | TGTGCCAGCAGCCCAGTGGGGTCCTCCTCCTACAATGAGCAGTTCTTC | CASSPVGSSSYNEQFF
TRBJ2-7 | few | TRBV28 | 13 | NA | TGTGCCAGCTACGGACAAGGGATCCACGAGCAGTACTTC | CASYGQGIHEQYF
TRBJ2-2 | few | TRBV5-1 | 15 | NA | TGCGCCAGCAGCTTGGGGGGACAGAACACCGGGGAGCTGTTTTTT | CASSLGGQNTGELFF
TRBJ1-2 | NA | TRBV10-3 | 13 | TRBD1 | TGTGCCATCAGTGAGGACAGGGACTATGGCTACACCTTC | CAISEDRDYGYTF
TRBJ2-3 | NA | TRBV20-1 | 14 | TRBD2 | TGCAGTGCTACCGGGACTAGCGGCACAGATACGCAGTATTTT | CSATGTSGTDTQYF
TRBJ2-3 | once | TRBV6-5 | 17 | TRBD2 | TGTGCCAGCAGTTATTATCCCATGAGCGGGGGGGCAGATACGCAGTATTTT | CASSYYPMSGGADTQYF
TRBJ2-2 | NA | TRBV6-2/TRBV6-3 | 15 | NA | TGTGCCAGCGGCCCCGCGGGTGCGAACACCGGGGAGCTGTTTTTT | CASGPAGANTGELFF
TRBJ2-1 | many | TRBV9 | 12 | TRBD1 | TGTGCCAGCAGCGGACAGGGCAATGAGCAGTTCTTC | CASSGQGNEQFF
TRBJ2-7 | NA | TRBV27 | 15 | TRBD1 | TGTGCCAGCAGCCCCCTGGGACAGAATGAATACGGGCAGTACTTC | CASSPLGQNEYGQYF
TRBJ2-1 | NA | TRBV7-2 | 15 | TRBD2 | TGTGCCAGCAGCTCCGGACTAGTTTGGTACAATGAGCAGTTCTTC | CASSSGLVWYNEQFF
TRBJ2-3 | few | TRBV7-3 | 16 | TRBD2 | TGTGCCAGCAGCTTAATGGCGGGGGGCGGCACAGATACGCAGTATTTT | CASSLMAGGGTDTQYF
TRBJ2-7 | NA | TRBV6-5 | 13 | NA | TGTGCCAGCAGTCGCCCCGGAAGCTACGAGCAGTACTTC | CASSRPGSYEQYF
TRBJ2-2 | once | TRBV10-3 | 14 | NA | TGTGCCATCAGTGGCGGGGCGAACACCGGAGAGCTGTTTTTT | CAISGGANTGELFF
TRBJ2-1 | NA | TRBV20-1 | 14 | NA | TGCAGTGCTAGTTACAGCCGAGCATCCAATGAGCAGTTCTTC | CSASYSRASNEQFF
TRBJ1-6 | few | TRBV20-1 | 13 | NA | TGCAGTGCTTACGGGCCGTCGAATTCACCCCTCCACTTT | CSAYGPSNSPLHF
TRBJ2-2 | few | TRBV7-2 | 17 | NA | TGTGCCAGCAGCTTATTTCCTCGGACAGTGAACACCGGGGAGCTGTTTTTT | CASSLFPRTVNTGELFF
TRBJ2-1 | many | TRBV7-2 | 13 | NA | TGTGCCAGCAGCTTAGAGTGGAGGGTTGAGCAGTTCTTC | CASSLEWRVEQFF
TRBJ2-5 | few | TRBV9 | 15 | NA | TGTGCCAGTGGGACGGGGCTAGCGCACCAAGAGACCCAGTACTTC | CASGTGLAHQETQYF
TRBJ2-3 | NA | TRBV5-1 | 14 | TRBD2 | TGCGCCAGCAGCTTGGGGACTAGTGTGGGTACGCAGTATTTT | CASSLGTSVGTQYF
TRBJ2-6 | NA | TRBV7-9 | 18 | NA | TGTGCCAGCAGCTTTTCCGCTGGGAGAGTCTCTGGGGCCAACGTCCTGACTTTC | CASSFSAGRVSGANVLTF
TRBJ2-7 | few | TRBV20-1 | 15 | TRBD2 | TGCAGTGCTGGCCGGGGGACTAGCGGGAGCTACGAGCAGTACTTC | CSAGRGTSGSYEQYF
TRBJ2-3 | many | TRBV7-6 | 15 | TRBD2 | TGTGCCAGCAGACCAAGCGGGGATAGCACAGATACGCAGTATTTT | CASRPSGDSTDTQYF
TRBJ2-1 | NA | TRBV29-1 | 12 | NA | TGCAGCGTTGAAGCGCAAAGCAATGAGCAGTTCTTC | CSVEAQSNEQFF
TRBJ2-3 | NA | TRBV2 | 16 | TRBD1 | TGTGCCAGCAGAATCCGGACAGGGGGCGTCTCAGATACGCAGTATTTT | CASRIRTGGVSDTQYF
TRBJ1-5 | NA | TRBV12-3/TRBV12-4 | 14 | NA | TGTGCCAGCAGTGTGCAGGGAGGCAATCAGTCCCAGCATTTT | CASSVQGGNQSQHF
TRBJ2-2 | few | TRBV24-1 | 16 | TRBD2 | TGTGCCACCAGTGAACCTAGCGGGAGCGCCACCGGGGAGCTGTTTTTT | CATSEPSGSATGELFF
TRBJ2-1 | few | TRBV2 | 13 | NA | TGTGCCAGCATGTGGAGCGCAAGCGATGAGCAGTTCTTC | CASMWSASDEQFF
TRBJ2-1 | few | TRBV7-3 | 14 | NA | TGTGCCAGCAGCAATCCGGGACTGACTAATGAGCAGTTCTTC | CASSNPGLTNEQFF
TRBJ2-1 | few | TRBV30 | 13 | NA | TGTGCCTGGAGTGTACAGCGTTACAATGAGCAGTTCTTC | CAWSVQRYNEQFF
TRBJ2-5 | NA | TRBV9 | 15 | TRBD2 | TGTGCCAGCACCGCGGCGGGAGGGCCTTCAGAGACCCAGTACTTC | CASTAAGGPSETQYF
TRBJ2-1 | NA | TRBV12-3/TRBV12-4 | 16 | NA | TGTGCCAGCAGTCGAGGACAGATGAGCTCCTACAATGAGCAGTTCTTC | CASSRGQMSSYNEQFF
TRBJ2-3 | NA | TRBV12-3/TRBV12-4 | 19 | TRBD2 | TGTGCCAGCAGTTTAGTAGTCGGTCCTAGCGGGCCAAGAGCAGATACGCAGTATTTT | CASSLVVGPSGPRADTQYF
TRBJ2-7 | NA | TRBV6-2/TRBV6-3 | 17 | TRBD2 | TGTGCCAGCAGACAAACCAGGACTAGCGGGAACTCCTACGAGCAGTACTTC | CASRQTRTSGNSYEQYF
TRBJ2-2 | NA | TRBV5-1 | 14 | NA | TGCGCCAGCAGCGTTAACCGGGACACCGGGGAGCTGTTTTTT | CASSVNRDTGELFF
TRBJ2-5 | NA | TRBV6-5 | 15 | TRBD2 | TGTGCCAGCAGGCCCAGCGGGGGGCCCGTAGAGACCCAGTACTTC | CASRPSGGPVETQYF
TRBJ2-1 | NA | TRBV9 | 13 | TRBD1 | TGTGCCAGCAGCGTTACCACAGGGGCCAAGCAGTTCTTC | CASSVTTGAKQFF
TRBJ1-4 | NA | TRBV12-3/TRBV12-4 | 13 | NA | TGTGCCAGCAGCCGACAGAGTAATGAAAAACTGTTTTTT | CASSRQSNEKLFF
TRBJ2-1 | NA | TRBV12-3/TRBV12-4 | 13 | NA | TGTGCCAGCAGTTTAGGGGGGTTCAATGAGCAGTTCTTC | CASSLGGFNEQFF
TRBJ2-1 | many | TRBV3-1 | 12 | NA | TGTGCCAGCAGCCCAGTCTTGGGGGAGCAGTTCTTC | CASSPVLGEQFF
TRBJ1-4 | NA | TRBV4-2 | 15 | NA | TGTGCCAGCAGCCAAGAACGACCAACTAATGAAAAACTGTTTTTT | CASSQERPTNEKLFF
TRBJ2-5 | NA | TRBV4-3 | 18 | TRBD2 | TGCGCCAGCAGCCAAGAGGGCGCTAGCGGGAGTTTCGGAGAGACCCAGTACTTC | CASSQEGASGSFGETQYF